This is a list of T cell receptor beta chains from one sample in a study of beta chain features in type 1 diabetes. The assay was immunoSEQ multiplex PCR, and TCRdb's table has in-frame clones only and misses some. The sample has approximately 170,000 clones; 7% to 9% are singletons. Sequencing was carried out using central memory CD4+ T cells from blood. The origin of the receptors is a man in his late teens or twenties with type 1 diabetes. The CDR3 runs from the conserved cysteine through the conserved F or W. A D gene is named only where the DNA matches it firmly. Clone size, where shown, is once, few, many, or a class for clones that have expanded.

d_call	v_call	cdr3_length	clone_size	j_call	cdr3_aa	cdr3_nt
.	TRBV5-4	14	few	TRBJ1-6	CASSLQGAPSPLHF	TGTGCCAGCAGCTTACAGGGTGCTCCGTCACCCCTCCACTTT
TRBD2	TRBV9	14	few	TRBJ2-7	CASSATGTSAKQYF	TGTGCCAGCAGCGCAACCGGGACTAGCGCCAAGCAGTACTTC
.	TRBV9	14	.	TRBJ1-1	CASSVGQLNTEAFF	TGTGCCAGCAGCGTAGGACAGCTGAACACTGAAGCTTTCTTT
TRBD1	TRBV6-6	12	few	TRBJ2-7	CASSNRGYEQYF	TGTGCCAGCAGCAACAGGGGCTACGAGCAGTACTTC
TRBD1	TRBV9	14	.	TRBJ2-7	CASSVGDRVYEQYF	TGTGCCAGCAGCGTCGGTGACAGGGTGTACGAGCAGTACTTC
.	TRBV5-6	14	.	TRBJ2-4	CASSERKGGDIQYF	TGTGCCAGCAGCGAGCGGAAGGGTGGGGACATTCAGTACTTC
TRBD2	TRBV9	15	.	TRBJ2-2	CASSLSGRGTGELFF	TGTGCCAGCAGCTTGAGCGGGAGGGGCACCGGGGAGCTGTTTTTT
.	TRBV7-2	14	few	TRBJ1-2	CASSPHEGGYGYTF	TGTGCCAGCAGCCCCCACGAGGGCGGCTATGGCTACACCTTC
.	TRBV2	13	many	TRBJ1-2	CASRTGSIYGYTF	TGTGCCAGCAGAACAGGGAGTATCTATGGCTACACCTTC
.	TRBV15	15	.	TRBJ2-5	CATSSIYGGEETQYF	TGTGCCACCAGCAGTATATACGGAGGGGAGGAGACCCAGTACTTC
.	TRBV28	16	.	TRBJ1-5	CASNSKEIYSNQPQHF	TGTGCCAGCAATTCAAAGGAGATCTATAGCAATCAGCCCCAGCATTTT
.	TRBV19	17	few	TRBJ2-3	CASSRGGWTAGTDTQYF	TGTGCCAGTAGCCGTGGCGGTTGGACAGCCGGGACAGATACGCAGTATTTT
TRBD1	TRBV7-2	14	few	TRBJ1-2	CASSPGQGAYGYTF	TGTGCCAGCAGCCCGGGACAGGGAGCCTATGGCTACACCTTC
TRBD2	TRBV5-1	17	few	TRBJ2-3	CASSPGTSGRGADTQYF	TGCGCCAGCAGCCCGGGGACTAGCGGGAGGGGAGCAGATACGCAGTATTTT
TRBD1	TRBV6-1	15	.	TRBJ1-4	CASSLSGGAGEKLFF	TGTGCCAGCAGTTTGTCAGGGGGCGCCGGAGAAAAACTGTTTTTT
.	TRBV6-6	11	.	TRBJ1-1	CASIREKEAFF	TGTGCCAGCATCCGGGAAAAAGAAGCTTTCTTT
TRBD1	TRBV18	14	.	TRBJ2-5	CASSPAGGQETQYF	TGTGCCAGCTCACCGGCAGGGGGCCAAGAGACCCAGTACTTC
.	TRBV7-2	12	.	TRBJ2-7	CASSLTGSEQYF	TGTGCCAGCAGCCTCACAGGGAGCGAGCAGTACTTC
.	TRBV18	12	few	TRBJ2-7	CASSGQGYEQYF	TGTGCCAGCTCAGGTCAGGGCTACGAGCAGTACTTC
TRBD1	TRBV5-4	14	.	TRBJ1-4	CASSLQGQNEKLFF	TGTGCCAGCAGCTTACAGGGACAGAATGAAAAACTGTTTTTT
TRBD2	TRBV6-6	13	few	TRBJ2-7	CASRGTSYYEQYF	TGTGCCAGCAGGGGGACTAGTTACTACGAGCAGTACTTC
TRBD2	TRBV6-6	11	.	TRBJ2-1	CASAGVSEQFF	TGTGCCAGCGCGGGAGTCTCTGAGCAGTTCTTC
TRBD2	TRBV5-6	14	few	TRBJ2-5	CASSWTSGRETQYF	TGTGCCAGCAGCTGGACTAGCGGGAGAGAGACCCAGTACTTC
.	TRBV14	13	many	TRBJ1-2	CASSLQTGFGYTF	TGTGCCAGCAGCCTACAGACGGGGTTCGGCTACACCTTC
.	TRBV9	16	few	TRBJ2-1	CASSVGPAPGYNEQFF	TGTGCCAGCAGCGTAGGTCCAGCGCCTGGGTACAATGAGCAGTTCTTC
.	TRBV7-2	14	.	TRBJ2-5	CASSRGQQQETQYF	TGTGCCAGCAGCCGAGGACAGCAACAAGAGACCCAGTACTTC
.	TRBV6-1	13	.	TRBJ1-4	CASSAREGEKLFF	TGTGCCAGCAGTGCCAGGGAGGGAGAAAAACTGTTTTTT
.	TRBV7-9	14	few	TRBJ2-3	CASSLAIVADTQYF	TGTGCCAGCAGCTTAGCGATAGTCGCAGATACGCAGTATTTT
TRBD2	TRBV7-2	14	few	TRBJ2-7	CASVGGASSYEQYF	TGTGCCAGCGTCGGGGGGGCTAGCTCCTACGAGCAGTACTTC
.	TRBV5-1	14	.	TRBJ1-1	CASSLKGENTEAFF	TGCGCCAGCAGCTTGAAGGGGGAGAACACTGAAGCTTTCTTT
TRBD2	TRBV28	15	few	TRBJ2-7	CASSFLGGSSYEQYF	TGTGCCAGCAGTTTTTTGGGGGGGAGCTCCTACGAGCAGTACTTC
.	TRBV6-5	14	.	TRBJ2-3	CASSFRVATDTQYF	TGTGCCAGCAGTTTTCGGGTGGCCACAGATACGCAGTATTTT
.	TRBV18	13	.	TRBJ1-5	CASSPAVNQPQHF	TGTGCCAGCTCACCCGCGGTAAACCAGCCCCAGCATTTT
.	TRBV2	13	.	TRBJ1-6	CASSAERGSPLHF	TGTGCCAGCAGTGCAGAGCGGGGCTCACCCCTCCACTTT
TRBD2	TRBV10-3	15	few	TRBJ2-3	CAISDPSGSTDTQYF	TGTGCCATCAGTGACCCTAGCGGTAGCACAGATACGCAGTATTTT
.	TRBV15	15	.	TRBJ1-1	CATSRDQSVTTEAFF	TGTGCCACCAGCAGAGATCAATCGGTTACCACTGAAGCTTTCTTT
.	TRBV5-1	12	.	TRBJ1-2	CASGDISYGYTF	TGCGCCAGTGGGGACATTTCCTATGGCTACACCTTC
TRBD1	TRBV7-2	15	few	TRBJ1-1	CASSSQRGTVTEAFF	TGTGCCAGCAGCTCCCAACGCGGGACAGTCACTGAAGCTTTCTTT
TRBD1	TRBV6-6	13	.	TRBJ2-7	CASSYDRVSEQYF	TGTGCCAGCAGTTACGACAGGGTAAGCGAGCAGTACTTC
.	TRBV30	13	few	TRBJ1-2	CAWSPEVGYGYTF	TGTGCCTGGAGTCCGGAGGTCGGCTATGGCTACACCTTC
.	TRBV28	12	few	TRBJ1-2	CASSFAGYGYTF	TGTGCCAGCAGTTTCGCGGGTTATGGCTACACCTTC
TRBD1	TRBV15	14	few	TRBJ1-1	CATSRATGAGSIFF	TGTGCCACCAGCAGAGCGACAGGGGCCGGGAGTATTTTCTTT
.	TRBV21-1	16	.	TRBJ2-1	CASSGGGRGDYNEQFF	TGTGCCAGCAGCGGAGGAGGGCGGGGGGACTACAATGAGCAGTTCTTC
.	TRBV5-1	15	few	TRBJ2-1	CASSWTTDSPGEQFF	TGCGCCAGCAGCTGGACGACAGATTCGCCTGGTGAGCAGTTCTTC
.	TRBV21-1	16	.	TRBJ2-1	CASSNSRESSPDEQFF	TGTGCCAGCAGCAATTCACGGGAGTCTAGTCCCGATGAGCAGTTCTTC
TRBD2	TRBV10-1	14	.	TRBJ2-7	CASRTCGRLDEQYF	TGCGCCAGCAGGACTTGCGGGAGGCTGGACGAGCAGTACTTC
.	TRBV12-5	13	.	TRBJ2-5	CASGLGAGETQYF	TGTGCTAGTGGTTTGGGCGCGGGAGAGACCCAGTACTTC
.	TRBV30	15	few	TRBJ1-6	CAWTGGSSYNSPLHF	TGTGCCTGGACCGGCGGGAGCTCCTATAATTCACCCCTCCACTTT
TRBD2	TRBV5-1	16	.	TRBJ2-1	CASSFPGGSSYNEQFF	TGCGCCAGCAGCTTCCCGGGGGGGAGCTCCTACAATGAGCAGTTCTTC
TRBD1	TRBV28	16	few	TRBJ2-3	CASSFPGQRFTDTQYF	TGTGCCAGCAGTTTCCCGGGACAGAGATTCACAGATACGCAGTATTTT